This T cell receptor beta chain was recovered during a study of blood T cell repertoires in COVID-19. Study context: COVID-19 samples from acute and convalescent phases originated in the United States, Italy and Spain.

Authors' methods: Estimates of nucleated cell counts were drawn from the amplification of reference gene primers. TCRdb's table, derived via immunoSEQ multiplex PCR, lists solely in-frame clones and lacks some. V and J calls and clone size are those listed in that table; D and trimming were worked out from the DNA. Seen here are approximately 70,000 clones, about 90% observed once, and the top ten hold roughly 13%. With V trimmed by 3 bases and J by 1 base, 9 bases remained unmatched. There are 18 residues in the CDR3. Germline V gene sequence: CDR1 LGHNA, CDR2 YSLEER. Sequencing was performed on peripheral blood. The rearrangement uses TRBV4-3 and TRBJ2-2; 9 bases map to TRBD1. This sequence originates from a human donor with active COVID-19. The donor label of this sample is uncertain. CDR3 in DNA: TGCGCCAGCAGCCAGTCCAGCCCGGGACAGGGGAACACCGGGGAGCTGTTTTTT. This codes for CASSQSSPGQGNTGELFF.